This T cell receptor beta chain was recorded in a study of T cells in Graves' hyperthyroidism and ophthalmopathy. Looking at the study overall: Peripheral blood was collected at initial diagnosis, before any treatment.

From germline, CDR1 is SGHRS and CDR2 YFSETQ. This CDR3 comprises 14 residues. Amplified regions were TCR beta CDR3 sequences from RNA transcripts. First-round RT-PCR with HTBI primers amplified the TCR CDR3 region. TCRdb fed the multiplex PCR reads into MiXCR, producing one record per CDR3 protein. The table includes 550,000 to 650,000 distinct CDR3 sequences, 14% detected once. The study excluded patients with uncontrolled infection, other autoimmune disease, pregnancy or lactation. Study-wide findings and caveats: Most expanded thyroid clonotypes above 0.001 also appeared in blood. Model-based prediction identified ophthalmopathy a median around seven months prior to its onset.

This clonotype was counted at least ten times. Its specificity is unknown. The junction differs from germline at one of its ends, possibly a read error. Sequencing was done on a sample of blood. This sequence was found in a woman in her thirties or forties with Graves' hyperthyroidism. The chain combines TRBV5-1 with TRBJ2-7, with a tentative D call TRBD2 (5 bases). The CDR3 is CASSRTGDSYEQYF. For the CDR3, the DNA is TGTGCCAGCAGTCGAACCGGGGACTCCTACGAGCAGTACTTC.